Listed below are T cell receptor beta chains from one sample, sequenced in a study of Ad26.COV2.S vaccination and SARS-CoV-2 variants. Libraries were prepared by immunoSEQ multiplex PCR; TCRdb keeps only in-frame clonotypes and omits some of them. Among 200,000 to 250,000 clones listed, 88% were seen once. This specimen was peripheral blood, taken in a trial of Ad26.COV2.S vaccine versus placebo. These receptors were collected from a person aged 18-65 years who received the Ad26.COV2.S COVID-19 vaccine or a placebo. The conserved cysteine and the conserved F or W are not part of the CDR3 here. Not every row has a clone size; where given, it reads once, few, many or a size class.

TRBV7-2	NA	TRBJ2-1	ASSLGIPGHNEQF
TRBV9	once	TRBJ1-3	ASSVDPVQGGNTIY
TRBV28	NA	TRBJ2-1	ASSPWTSGKEYNEQF
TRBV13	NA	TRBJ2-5	ASRGSQETQY
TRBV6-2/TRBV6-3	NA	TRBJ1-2	ASSYVGGYT
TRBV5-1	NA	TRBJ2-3	ASSLGLAGESDTQY
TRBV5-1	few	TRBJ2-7	ASSQLAGAGEQY
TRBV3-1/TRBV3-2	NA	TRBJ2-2	ASSPYGRGVNTGELF
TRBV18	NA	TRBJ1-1	ASSPPSETNTEAF
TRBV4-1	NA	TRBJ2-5	ASSQVGGKVLLETQY
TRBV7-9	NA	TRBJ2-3	ASSPPGGADTQY
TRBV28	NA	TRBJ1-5	ASSGSGLGQPQH
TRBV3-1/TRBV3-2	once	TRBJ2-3	ASSPTSGVTDTQY